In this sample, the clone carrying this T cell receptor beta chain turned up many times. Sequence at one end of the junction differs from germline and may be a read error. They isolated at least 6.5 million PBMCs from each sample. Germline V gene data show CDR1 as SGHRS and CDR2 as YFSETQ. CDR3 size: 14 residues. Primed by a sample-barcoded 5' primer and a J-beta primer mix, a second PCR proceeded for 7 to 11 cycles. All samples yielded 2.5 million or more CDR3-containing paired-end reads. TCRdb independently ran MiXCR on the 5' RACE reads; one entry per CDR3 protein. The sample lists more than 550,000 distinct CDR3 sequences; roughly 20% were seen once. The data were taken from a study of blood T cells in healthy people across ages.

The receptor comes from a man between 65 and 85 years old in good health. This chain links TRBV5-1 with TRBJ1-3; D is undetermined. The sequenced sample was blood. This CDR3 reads CASSPQSSGNTIYF. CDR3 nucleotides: TGTGCCAGCAGCCCCCAGAGCTCTGGAAACACCATATATTTT.